The 20 T cell receptor beta chains in this list originate from one sample, sequenced in a study of a mutant IDH1 vaccine in newly diagnosed glioma. Sequenced by immunoSEQ multiplex PCR; TCRdb stores in-frame clones only, minus some. Of over 15,000 clones detected, around 95% appear once; the ten largest clones hold 3.6%. Indicated time point: baseline, week 1 (first vaccination visit). Treatment: pre-vaccination baseline after standard-of-care therapy. Sequenced here: peripheral blood mononuclear cells (PBMCs), sampled from a glioma patient treated with radiotherapy, temozolomide or both. All receptors derive from a woman younger than 30 with glioma. Some clones in this sample may be carry-over from other donors' samples.

The rearrangement uses TRBV7-3 and TRBJ2-5, with TRBD2 matching 8 bases. Germline trimming cut 1 base from V and 7 bases from J; bases unmatched to any gene: 2. There are 13 residues in the CDR3. In germline, CDR1 is SGHTA, CDR2 FQGTGA. The CDR3 is CASSLMAGGTQYF. The CDR3 region has the DNA TGTGCCAGCAGCTTAATGGCGGGGGGGACCCAGTACTTC.

The rearrangement uses TRBV28 and TRBJ2-2; weak D call: TRBD1 (6 bases). The CDR3 consists of 14 residues. Germline CDR1 reads MDHEN; CDR2 reads SYDVKM. V gave up 8 bases and J gave up 1 base, with 11 bases separating them. This CDR3 is CASERQENTGELFF. In DNA form, the CDR3 reads TGTGCCAGCGAACGACAGGAGAACACCGGGGAGCTGTTTTTT.

This chain uses TRBV7-9 with TRBJ2-7, with D tentatively TRBD2 (6 bases). This CDR3 has 14 amino acids. Trimming removed 2 bases at V and 6 bases at J, with 14 bases between. Germline assignment: CDR1 SEHNR and CDR2 FQNEAQ (reference sequence). CDR3 protein: CASSLSAGGSEQYF. In nucleotides, the CDR3 is TGTGCCAGCAGCTTATCGGCCGGGGGAAGCGAGCAGTACTTC.

This chain uses TRBV6-1 with TRBJ2-2; D uncertain. Trimming left V 1 base short and J 8 bases short, with 5 bases between. Germline CDR1 is MNHNS and CDR2 is SASEGT. This CDR3 is built from 12 residues. CDR3 nucleotide sequence: TGTGCCAGCAGTGAAGTTTGGGGGGAGCTGTTTTTT. This encodes CASSEVWGELFF.

This chain joins TRBV9 and TRBJ2-2, with D unresolved. The germline gives CDR1 SGDLS, CDR2 YYNGEE. V was trimmed by 3 bases and J by 6 bases, leaving 12 bases between them. The CDR3 is made up of 14 amino acids. This CDR3 is CASSAEPEPGELFF. The CDR3 coding sequence is TGTGCCAGCAGCGCGGAGCCAGAACCCGGGGAGCTGTTTTTT. Full variable domain (rest looked up from reference TRBV9 and TRBJ2-2): DSGVTQTPKHLITATGQRVTLRCSPRSGDLSVYWYQQSLDQGLQFLIQYYNGEERAKGNILERFSAQQFPDLHSELNLSSLELGDSALYFCASSAEPEPGELFFGEGSRLTVL.

The chain carries TRBV10-3 and TRBJ2-7; 7 bases fit TRBD1. The CDR3 length is 14 residues. From germline, CDR1 is ENHRY and CDR2 SYGVKD. V gave up 4 bases and J gave up 4 bases; unmatched junction bases: 7. The chain's CDR3 is CAISGGQNLYEQYF. DNA for the CDR3: TGTGCCATCAGTGGGGGACAGAACCTTTACGAGCAGTACTTC.

The chain carries TRBV5-6 and TRBJ1-2; D ambiguous. This CDR3 spans 14 amino acids. Germline-derived CDR1 and CDR2 are SGHDT and YYEEEE. The V end was cut by 1 base, the J end by 2 bases, with 9 bases between. The CDR3 DNA sequence: TGTGCCAGCAGCTTGTCGGCCGGGAACTATGGCTACACCTTC. Protein product: CASSLSAGNYGYTF.

This clone was observed a single time. The CDR3 DNA reads TGTGCCACCAGTGCCGACGACTTCAGTGCGGCCCAGTACTTC. Residues: CATSADDFSAAQYF. This rearrangement joins TRBV15 to TRBJ2-5; no definite D call. There are 14 residues in the CDR3. Trimming pared 6 bases from V and 9 bases from J, leaving 20 bases between. Germline V gives CDR1 LNHNV, CDR2 YYDKDF (reference sequence).

The genes are TRBV7-8 and TRBJ2-1; D may be TRBD2 (6 bases). Between the trimmed V and J ends, which lost 2 bases and 5 bases, there was a span of 10 bases. CDR3 size: 14 residues. Germline V lookup: CDR1 SGHVS, CDR2 FQNEAQ. CDR3 loop: CASSLLGGNNEQFF. The DNA of the CDR3 is TGTGCCAGCAGCTTACTAGGAGGGAACAATGAGCAGTTCTTC. Complete variable domain (other parts from reference TRBV7-8 and TRBJ2-1): GAGVSQSPRYKVAKRGQDVALRCDPISGHVSLFWYQQALGQGPEFLTYFQNEAQLDKSGLPSDRFFAERPEGSVSTLKIQRTQQEDSAVYLCASSLLGGNNEQFFGPGTRLTVL.

This chain joins TRBV5-1 and TRBJ2-3; D not resolved. CDR1 and CDR2 from the germline V gene are SGHRS and YFSETQ. The CDR3 is made up of 12 amino acids. V was trimmed by 0 bases and J by 4 bases, leaving 3 bases between them. This chain's CDR3 is CASSLVPDTQYF. The CDR3 region has the DNA TGCGCCAGCAGCTTGGTGCCAGATACGCAGTATTTT. Drawing the rest from reference TRBV5-1 and TRBJ2-3, the complete variable domain is KAGVTQTPRYLIKTRGQQVTLSCSPISGHRSVSWYQQTPGQGLQFLFEYFSETQRNKGNFPGRFSGRQFSNSRSEMNVSTLELGDSALYLCASSLVPDTQYFGPGTRLTVL.

The chain combines TRBV6-5 with TRBJ1-5; D remains ambiguous. The CDR3 length is 13 residues. Trimming cost V 2 bases and J 6 bases, with 8 bases left between them. CDR1 is MNHEY, CDR2 SVGAGI, per germline. The CDR3 spells CASSYGLGQPQHF. CDR3 in DNA: TGTGCCAGCAGTTACGGGTTAGGTCAGCCCCAGCATTTT.

The rearrangement links TRBV9 to TRBJ2-1, with D unclear. Per the germline V gene, CDR1 is SGDLS and CDR2 is YYNGEE. CDR3 length equals 12 residues. The V end lost 3 bases, the J end lost 6 bases, and 7 bases lay between the germline ends. Here the CDR3 reads CASSGQINEQFF. The CDR3, as DNA: TGTGCCAGCAGCGGGCAGATCAATGAGCAGTTCTTC.

V and J are TRBV28 and TRBJ2-2; 8 bases match TRBD2. CDR1 is MDHEN, CDR2 SYDVKM, per germline. V gave up 6 bases and J gave up 5 bases; unmatched junction bases: 2. There are 13 residues in the CDR3. The chain's CDR3 is CASRTGGTGELFF. CDR3 coding DNA: TGTGCCAGCAGGACGGGGGGGACCGGGGAGCTGTTTTTT.

The gene calls are TRBV11-3 and TRBJ2-7; D is possibly TRBD1 (5 bases). This CDR3 region has 15 residues. The V gene's germline CDR1 is SGHNT and CDR2 YENEEA. V was shortened by 5 bases and J by 3 bases, with 17 bases between the two germline ends. The CDR3 loop reads CASSEHQGLGYEQYF. CDR3 nucleotides: TGTGCCAGCAGCGAACACCAGGGTTTGGGCTACGAGCAGTACTTC.

The V and J genes are TRBV25-1 and TRBJ2-5, with TRBD2 matching 8 bases. This CDR3 spans 15 amino acids. Trimming removed 4 bases from V and 4 bases from J; junction bases left unmatched: 8. CDR1 is MGHDK, CDR2 SYGVNS, per germline. The CDR3 spells CASSAPRGGPETQYF. CDR3 DNA sequence: TGTGCCAGCAGTGCCCCCCGCGGGGGGCCAGAGACCCAGTACTTC. The full variable domain, in which reference TRBV25-1 and TRBJ2-5 provide the parts outside the CDR3, is EADIYQTPRYLVIGTGKKITLECSQTMGHDKMYWYQQDPGMELHLIHYSYGVNSTEKGDLSSESTVSRIRTEHFPLTLESARPSHTSQYLCASSAPRGGPETQYFGPGTRLLVL.

V usage is TRBV30 and J usage is TRBJ1-3; D gene uncertain. Trimming cost V 2 bases and J 3 bases, with 8 bases left between them. This CDR3 has 13 residues. Germline CDR1 reads GTSNPN; CDR2 reads SVGIG (reference sequence). CDR3: CAWSTGSGNTIYF. The CDR3 DNA sequence: TGTGCCTGGAGTACCGGTAGTGGAAACACCATATATTTT.

The rearrangement uses TRBV2 and TRBJ2-3, with 10 nucleotides matching TRBD1. Germline CDR1 reads SNHLY; CDR2 reads FYNNEI. The CDR3 is 13 amino acids. Unmatched junction bases numbered 2, after V lost 6 bases and J lost 5 bases. CDR3 in amino acids: CASRGTGVDTQYF. In DNA form, the CDR3 reads TGTGCCAGCAGGGGGACAGGGGTAGATACGCAGTATTTT.

The V and J genes are TRBV5-1 and TRBJ2-3; 11 nucleotides match TRBD2. With V trimmed by 4 bases and J by 8 bases, 6 bases remained unmatched. CDR1 and CDR2 from the germline V gene are SGHRS and YFSETQ. The CDR3 has 14 amino acids. The CDR3 sequence is CASSPLAGGVTQYF. The CDR3 DNA follows: TGCGCCAGCAGCCCCCTAGCGGGAGGAGTTACGCAGTATTTT.

In nucleotides, the CDR3 is TGTGCCAGCAGCCCCGGGGCAACTAATGAAAAACTGTTTTTT. Amino acid sequence: CASSPGATNEKLFF. The V call is TRBV7-2, the J call TRBJ1-4; no reliable D call. This CDR3 contains 14 residues. Germline CDR1 SGHTA, CDR2 FQGNSA. V lost 5 bases, J lost 0 bases, and 7 bases lay in between.

This rearrangement joins TRBV25-1 to TRBJ1-5, with a weak D call TRBD1 (5 bases). Germline V CDR1 and CDR2: MGHDK, SYGVNS. V was trimmed by 2 bases and J by 9 bases, leaving 11 bases between them. This CDR3 has 13 residues. The CDR3 coding sequence is TGTGCCAGCAGTGAAAGGGTTGGGGGGCCCCAGCATTTT. Protein product: CASSERVGGPQHF.